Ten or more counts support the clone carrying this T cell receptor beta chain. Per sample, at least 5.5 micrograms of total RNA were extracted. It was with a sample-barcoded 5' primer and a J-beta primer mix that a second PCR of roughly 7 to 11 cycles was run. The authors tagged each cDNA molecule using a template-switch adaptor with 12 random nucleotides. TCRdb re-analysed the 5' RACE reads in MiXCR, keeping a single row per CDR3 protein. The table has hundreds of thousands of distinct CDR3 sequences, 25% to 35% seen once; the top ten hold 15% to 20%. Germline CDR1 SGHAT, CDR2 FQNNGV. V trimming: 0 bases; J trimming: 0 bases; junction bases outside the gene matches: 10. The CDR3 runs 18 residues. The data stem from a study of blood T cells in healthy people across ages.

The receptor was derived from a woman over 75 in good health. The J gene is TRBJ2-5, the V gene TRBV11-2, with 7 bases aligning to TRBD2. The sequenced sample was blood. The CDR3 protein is CASSLDQASGTNQETQYF. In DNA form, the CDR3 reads TGTGCCAGCAGCTTAGATCAGGCTAGCGGAACTAACCAAGAGACCCAGTACTTC.